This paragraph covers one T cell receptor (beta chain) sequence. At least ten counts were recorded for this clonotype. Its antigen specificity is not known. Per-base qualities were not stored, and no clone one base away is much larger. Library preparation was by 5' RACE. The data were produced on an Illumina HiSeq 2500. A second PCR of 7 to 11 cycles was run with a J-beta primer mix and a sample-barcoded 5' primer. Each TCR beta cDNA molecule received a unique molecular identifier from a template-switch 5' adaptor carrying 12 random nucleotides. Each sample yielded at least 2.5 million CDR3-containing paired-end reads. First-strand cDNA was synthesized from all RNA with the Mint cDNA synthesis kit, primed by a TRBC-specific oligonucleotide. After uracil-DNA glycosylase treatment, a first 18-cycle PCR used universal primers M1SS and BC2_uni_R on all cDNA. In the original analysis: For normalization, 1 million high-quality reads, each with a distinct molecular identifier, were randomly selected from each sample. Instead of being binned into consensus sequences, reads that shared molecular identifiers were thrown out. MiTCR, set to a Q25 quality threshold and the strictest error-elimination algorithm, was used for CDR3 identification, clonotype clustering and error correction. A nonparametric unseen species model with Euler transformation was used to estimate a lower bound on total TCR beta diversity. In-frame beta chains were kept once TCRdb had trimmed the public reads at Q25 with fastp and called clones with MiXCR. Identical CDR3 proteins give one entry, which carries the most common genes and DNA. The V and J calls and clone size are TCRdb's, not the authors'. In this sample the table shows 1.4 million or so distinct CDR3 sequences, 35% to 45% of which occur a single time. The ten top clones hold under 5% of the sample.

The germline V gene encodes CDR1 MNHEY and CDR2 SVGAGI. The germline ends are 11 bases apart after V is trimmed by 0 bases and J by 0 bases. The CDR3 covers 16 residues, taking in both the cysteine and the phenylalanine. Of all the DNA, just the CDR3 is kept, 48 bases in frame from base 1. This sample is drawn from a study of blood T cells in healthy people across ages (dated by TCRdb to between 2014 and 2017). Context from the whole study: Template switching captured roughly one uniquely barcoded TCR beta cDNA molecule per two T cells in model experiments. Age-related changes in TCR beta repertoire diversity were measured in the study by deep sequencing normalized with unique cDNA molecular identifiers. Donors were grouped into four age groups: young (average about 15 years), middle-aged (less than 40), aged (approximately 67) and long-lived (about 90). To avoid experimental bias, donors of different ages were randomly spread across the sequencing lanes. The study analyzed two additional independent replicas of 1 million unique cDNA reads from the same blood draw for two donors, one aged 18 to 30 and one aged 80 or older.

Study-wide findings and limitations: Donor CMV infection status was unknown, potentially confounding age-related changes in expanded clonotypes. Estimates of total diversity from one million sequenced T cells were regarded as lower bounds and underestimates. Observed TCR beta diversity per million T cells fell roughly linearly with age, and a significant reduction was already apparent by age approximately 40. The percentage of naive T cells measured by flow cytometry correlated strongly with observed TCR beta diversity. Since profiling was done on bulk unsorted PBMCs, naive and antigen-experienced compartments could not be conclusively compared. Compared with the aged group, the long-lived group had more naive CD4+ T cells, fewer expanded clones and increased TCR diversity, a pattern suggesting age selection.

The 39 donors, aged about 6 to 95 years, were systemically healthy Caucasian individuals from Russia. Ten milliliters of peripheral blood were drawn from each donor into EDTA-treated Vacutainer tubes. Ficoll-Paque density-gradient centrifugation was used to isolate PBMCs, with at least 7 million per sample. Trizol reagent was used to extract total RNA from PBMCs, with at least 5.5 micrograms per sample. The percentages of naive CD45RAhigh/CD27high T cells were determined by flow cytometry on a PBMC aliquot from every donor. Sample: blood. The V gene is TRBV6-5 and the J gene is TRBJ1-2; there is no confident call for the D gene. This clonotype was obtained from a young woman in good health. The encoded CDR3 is CASSYSKGRSNYGYTF. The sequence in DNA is TGTGCCAGCAGTTACTCTAAGGGTAGATCTAACTATGGCTACACCTTC.